The clone carrying this TCR beta chain was observed a single time. The antigen is not known. With 5 bases clipped from V and 3 bases from J, the junction kept 4 bases outside the gene matches. CDR1 and CDR2 (germline): SGHNT, YENEEA. The CDR3 loop spans 14 amino acids. This record comes from a study of long-term antiretroviral therapy in people with HIV. Points from the study as a whole: Clones that had undergone expansion before ART dominated the repertoire at all time points.

Survey level was the resolution at which the v3.0 immunoSEQ assay ran. Assay: immunoSEQ multiplex PCR; the TCRdb copy retains only in-frame clones and omits some. The repertoire holds tens of thousands of clones, roughly 93% seen once, with about 3.9% in the top ten. The material was unsorted PBMCs, obtained 4.1 years after starting antiretroviral therapy. The source is a woman in her forties or fifties with HIV. The chain combines TRBV11-3 with TRBJ2-3, with TRBD1 matching over 8 bases. The CDR3 loop is CASSVHRGTDTQYF. In DNA form, the CDR3 reads TGTGCCAGCAGCGTACACAGGGGGACAGATACGCAGTATTTT.